The entry below gives a single T cell receptor beta chain sequence along with its context. The data derive from a study of blood T cell repertoires in COVID-19. Produced via immunoSEQ multiplex PCR; TCRdb's table is partial and in-frame only. The data contain approximately 40,000 clones, roughly 87% of them singletons. The sequence derives from a man aged 60-69 years with COVID-19, enrolled during active disease. The specimen was peripheral blood.

CDR3 protein: CASNLAGPSYTQYF. The CDR3 region has the DNA TGTGCCAGCAACTTAGCGGGGCCCTCTTATACGCAGTATTTT. The rearrangement uses TRBV28 and TRBJ2-3; 8 bases are shared with TRBD2. Germline CDR1 MDHEN, CDR2 SYDVKM. This CDR3 comprises 14 residues. Trimming cost V 7 bases and J 7 bases; bases outside gene matches: 10.